One sample yielded the 29 T cell receptor beta chains listed below, sequenced in a study of tumor-infiltrating lymphocytes in primary liver carcinoma. Total RNA (roughly 540 ng) served as template for TCR beta cDNA synthesis primed by a constant-region primer. Nested multiplex PCR, run for three rounds with slightly modified ARM-PCR, yielded TCR beta libraries. Two initial PCR rounds of 10 to 11 cycles each paired TRBV1-TRBV30 forward primers with a C-beta reverse primer. Each CDR3 protein is one row after TCRdb ran MiXCR on the multiplex PCR reads. The sample yields about 310,000 distinct CDR3 sequences, about 62% seen once. The authors took blood RNA from unsorted whole blood and also extracted germline DNA. The sample was peripheral blood. The receptors shown here come from a man aged 40-55 years with primary liver carcinoma and hepatitis B virus infection.

A word on this clonotype: Possible read error: a much larger clone is one base away. The chain employs TRBV6-2 or TRBV6-3 and TRBJ2-6, with a possible D match to TRBD1 (5 bases). Trimming took off 7 bases at V and 4 bases at J, with 17 bases between the two ends. Germline CDR1 reads MNHEY; CDR2 reads SVGEGT. This CDR3 has 16 residues. The DNA for the CDR3 is TGTGCCAGCAACCGTCATCAGGGAACCGGGGCCAACGTCCTGACTTTC. It encodes CASNRHQGTGANVLTF.

In regard to this clonotype: In this CDR3 the conserved last residue, phenylalanine or tryptophan, is missing, so a read error is likely. The chain recombines TRBV12-3 or TRBV12-4 with TRBJ2-7; D might be TRBD2 (5 bases). The CDR3 is 12 amino acids. The CDR3 coding sequence is TGTGCCGGCAGTTACGGAGGTGTTGAGCAGTACCTC. This codes for CAGSYGGVEQYL.

The chain is built from TRBV5-1 and TRBJ1-1, with a weak D call TRBD1 (6 bases). CDR3 length equals 13 residues. V lost 6 bases and J lost 1, with 10 bases in between. CDR1 SGHRS and CDR2 YFSETQ come from the germline V gene. Here the CDR3 DNA reads TGCGCCAGCACTTTGGGACAGAACACTGAAGCTTTCTTT. Translation: CASTLGQNTEAFF.

On this clonotype itself: A clone one base away is much larger, so this may be a read error. The chain carries TRBV6-2 or TRBV6-3 and TRBJ2-3, with D perhaps matching TRBD1 (5 bases). The CDR3 is 12 residues long. The germline V gene has CDR1 MNHEY and CDR2 SVGEGT. Trimming took 6 bases from V and 9 from J, leaving 13 bases between them. The CDR3 reads CASSAGKQTQYF. The CDR3 nucleotides are TGTGCCAGCAGCGCAGGGAAACAAACGCAGTATTTT.

This chain connects TRBV7-9 to TRBJ1-4, with D unresolved. CDR3 length: 15 residues. Trimming pared 1 base from V and 0 bases from J, leaving 6 bases between. The germline V gene encodes CDR1 SEHNR and CDR2 FQNEAQ (reference sequence). In DNA, the CDR3 is TGTGCCAGCAGCTTAGTACAAGCAACTAATGAAAAACTGTTTTTT. It codes for CASSLVQATNEKLFF. Full variable domain (rest looked up from reference TRBV7-9 and TRBJ1-4): DTGVSQNPRHKITKRGQNVTFRCDPISEHNRLYWYRQTLGQGPEFLTYFQNEAQLEKSRLLSDRFSAERPKGSFSTLEIQRTEQGDSAMYLCASSLVQATNEKLFFGSGTQLSVL.

As concerns this clonotype: This CDR3 fails to terminate in the conserved phenylalanine or tryptophan, so it likely reflects a read error. The chain combines TRBV11-1 with TRBJ1-1; maybe TRBD1 (5 bases). CDR3 length: 17 residues. Germline V gene lookup returns CDR1 SGHAT and CDR2 FQDESV (reference sequence). Trimming pared 5 bases from V and 1 base from J, leaving 20 bases between. As DNA, the CDR3 is TGTGCCAGCAGCCAAGGTCGGGGCCACACGTCGAACACTGAAGCTTTCCTT. Translated, it gives CASSQGRGHTSNTEAFL.

Concerning this clonotype: A much larger clonotype is one base distant, so this may be a read error. V gene TRBV6-5 combines with J gene TRBJ2-1; D may be TRBD2 (6 bases). There are 14 residues in the CDR3. Germline CDR1 reads MNHEY; CDR2 reads SVGAGI. Trimming cost V 10 bases and J 4 bases, with 17 bases left between them. CDR3 coding DNA: TGTGCCAACAATGCCGCGGAGGGTTACAATGAGCAGTTCTTC. Translating it yields CANNAAEGYNEQFF.

A remark on this clonotype: The CDR3 end shows no conserved phenylalanine or tryptophan, and so a read error is likely. V gene TRBV12-3 or TRBV12-4 combines with J gene TRBJ1-1; no clear D gene. Trimming shortened V by 6 bases and J by 4 bases, and 15 bases separated the two germline ends. The CDR3 is 14 amino acids. The DNA of the CDR3 is TGTGCCAGCAGCCTAGAAGGACGGCCCACTGAAGCTTTCATT. Translation: CASSLEGRPTEAFI.

To note about this clonotype: A read error may account for a junction end that differs from germline. The CDR3 loop reads CGSSELVPNEHFF. The DNA for the CDR3 is TGTGGCAGCAGTGAGCTGGTCCCCAACGAGCACTTCTTC. This chain connects TRBV12-3 or TRBV12-4 to TRBJ2-1; D unresolved. CDR3 length: 13 residues.

As to this clonotype: Mismatch with germline at one junction end may stem from a read error. The chain has TRBV6-1 and TRBJ1-1; 8 bases map to TRBD1. The CDR3 spans 12 residues. The germline CDR1 and CDR2 sequences are MNHNS and SASEGT. The CDR3 bases are TGTGCCAGCAGGAGACAGGGGCCTGAAGCTATCTTT. Amino acid sequence: CASRRQGPEAIF.

About this clonotype: Since a much larger clone is just one base distant, this may be a read error. V gene TRBV10-3 combines with J gene TRBJ2-1, with 11 bases aligning to TRBD2. Germline V gene sequence: CDR1 ENHRY, CDR2 SYGVKD. Germline trimming cut 8 bases from V and 12 bases from J; bases unmatched to any gene: 24. The CDR3 runs to 18 residues. CDR3 loop: CAISSVTSGRTRPYGQFF. CDR3 nucleotides: TGTGCCATCTCGTCAGTCACTAGCGGGAGAACCCGTCCATATGGGCAGTTCTTC.

The chain has TRBV5-1 and TRBJ2-4; no clear D gene. This CDR3 region has 14 residues. The V gene's germline CDR1 is SGHRS and CDR2 YFSETQ. The V end was cut by 2 bases, the J end by 5 bases, with 11 bases between. The CDR3, as DNA: TGCGCCAGCAGCTTAGGACCCACGCAAAACATTCAGTACTTC. It encodes CASSLGPTQNIQYF. Together with reference TRBV5-1 and TRBJ2-4, the CDR3 gives the full variable domain: KAGVTQTPRYLIKTRGQQVTLSCSPISGHRSVSWYQQTPGQGLQFLFEYFSETQRNKGNFPGRFSGRQFSNSRSEMNVSTLELGDSALYLCASSLGPTQNIQYFGAGTRLSVL.

This clonotype was seen a few times. This clone may be a read error of a much larger clone one base away. J is TRBJ2-7 and V is TRBV29-1; TRBD2 matches at 8 bases. This CDR3 has 14 residues. Germline values: CDR1 SQVTM, CDR2 ANQGSEA. The CDR3 sequence is CSIDLPGLVDEQYF. As DNA, the CDR3 is TGCAGCATTGATCTACCGGGACTAGTGGACGAGCAGTACTTC.

This clonotype was detected ten times or more. The chain joins TRBV6-1 to TRBJ2-5, with 11 bases matching TRBD1. The germline V gene has CDR1 MNHNS and CDR2 SASEGT. The CDR3 consists of 16 residues. The V and J ends lost 4 bases and 2 bases, in that order; junction bases with no gene match: 6. CDR3 loop: CASSARDRGLQETQYF. In nucleotides, the CDR3 is TGTGCCAGCAGTGCCCGGGACAGGGGGTTGCAAGAGACCCAGTACTTC.

As to this clonotype: One base away lies a much larger clone, so this may be a sequencing read error. This sequence joins TRBV6-5 and TRBJ2-7, with D perhaps TRBD1 (6 bases). The CDR3 loop spans 13 amino acids. Germline CDR1 is MNHEY and CDR2 is SVGAGI. V was trimmed by 8 bases and J by 6 bases, leaving 17 bases between them. CDR3 nucleotides: TGTGCCAGCCGGTGGGCCAGGGGCTGCGAGCAGTACTTC. Residues: CASRWARGCEQYF.

This clonotype was observed many times. The chain couples TRBV6-6 to TRBJ2-7; TRBD1 agrees at 7 bases. Germline V CDR1 and CDR2: MNHNY, SVGAGI (reference sequence). Germline trimming cut 6 bases from V and 5 bases from J; bases unmatched to any gene: 7. This CDR3 is 13 amino acids long. CDR3 in amino acids: CASSDRVLDEQYF. Here the CDR3 DNA reads TGTGCCAGCAGCGACAGGGTCCTGGACGAGCAGTACTTC.

With respect to this clonotype: This sequence may be a read error, since a much larger clone differs from it by one base. V gene TRBV14 combines with J gene TRBJ2-3; the match to TRBD1 covers 8 bases. CDR1 and CDR2 from the germline V gene are SGHDN and FVKESK. CDR3 size: 14 residues. Trimming at V came to 4 bases and at J to 5 bases, leaving 5 bases not matched to a gene. The CDR3 nucleotides read TGTGCCAGCAGCCGTACTACAGGGGGAGATACGCAGTATTTT. It is translated as CASSRTTGGDTQYF.

Details on this clonotype: A much bigger clone sits one base away, suggesting this may be a read error. The chain carries TRBV5-4 and TRBJ1-2, with 8 bases identical to TRBD1. This CDR3 is built from 14 residues. From germline, CDR1 is SGHNT and CDR2 YYREEE (reference sequence). The chain's CDR3 is CAISLDRESYGYTF. CDR3 nucleotides: TGTGCCATCAGCTTGGACAGGGAAAGCTATGGCTACACCTTC.

A word on this clonotype: Mismatch with germline at one junction end may stem from a read error. The chain has TRBV11-1 and TRBJ2-7, with no clear D. The CDR3 runs 13 residues. Per the germline V gene, CDR1 is SGHAT and CDR2 is FQDESV (reference sequence). As DNA, the CDR3 is TGTGTCAGCAGCATAGCCCGAGGTTACAAGCAGTACTTC. It translates to CVSSIARGYKQYF.

Remarks on this clonotype: The conserved phenylalanine or tryptophan is not found at the CDR3 terminus, so this likely reflects a read error. The rearrangement joins TRBV29-1 to TRBJ2-1, with D perhaps given as TRBD1 or TRBD2 (6 bases each). The CDR3 consists of 12 residues. In germline, CDR1 is SQVTM, CDR2 ANQGSEA. The V end was cut by 2 bases, the J end by 8 bases, with 10 bases between. The CDR3 spells CSVEPRGDEQFL. The CDR3 DNA is TGCAGCGTTGAACCAAGGGGGGATGAGCAGTTCTTA.

This clonotype was counted between two and nine times. This may be a read error, as it is one base from a much larger clone. The V and J genes are TRBV12-3 or TRBV12-4 and TRBJ2-3; D call uncertain. The CDR3 runs 11 residues. CDR3 amino acids: CAIRSTDRQYF. In DNA form, the CDR3 reads TGTGCCATTCGGAGCACAGATAGGCAGTATTTT.

Ten or more counts support this clonotype. This sequence joins TRBV6-1 and TRBJ2-3, with TRBD1 matching 7 bases. Trimming removed 5 bases from V and 1 base from J; junction bases left unmatched: 9. CDR1 MNHNS and CDR2 SASEGT come from the germline V gene. The CDR3 is made up of 16 amino acids. CDR3 nucleotides: TGTGCCAGCAGTAAGACTCGACAGGGTGGCACAGATACGCAGTATTTT. Translation: CASSKTRQGGTDTQYF.

This chain joins TRBV12-3 or TRBV12-4 and TRBJ1-5; tentatively, D is TRBD1 (5 bases). This CDR3 is 17 amino acids long. Trimming cost V 3 bases and J 3 bases, with 18 bases left between them. CDR3 coding DNA: TGTGCCAGCAGTTTCGGGGGTTCCGGGTGGAACAATCAGCCCCAGCATTTT. Translation gives CASSFGGSGWNNQPQHF.

The table lists this clonotype with a count of one. With a much larger clone just one base away, this may be a read error. The chain has TRBV7-8 and TRBJ2-5; 7 nucleotides align to TRBD1. CDR3 size: 14 residues. CDR1 is SGHVS and CDR2 is FQNEAQ in the germline V gene. Unmatched junction bases numbered 8, after V lost 5 bases and J lost 5 bases. The CDR3 nucleotides read TGTGCCAGCAGCCCGGGACAGCATGGGGAGACCCAGTACTTC. Its translation: CASSPGQHGETQYF.

Regarding this clonotype: A read error may be the cause here, since a much bigger clone is one base away. The chain combines TRBV4-3 with TRBJ2-3, with TRBD1 as a possible D gene (6 bases). Germline CDR1 is LGHNA and CDR2 is YSLEER. CDR3 length equals 13 residues. The CDR3 spells CAGSRGRSDTQYF. The CDR3 DNA sequence: TGCGCCGGCAGCAGGGGAAGGTCCGATACGCAGTATTTT.

V usage is TRBV11-1 and J usage is TRBJ2-1; D remains ambiguous. This CDR3 contains 16 residues. V was pared by 2 bases and J by 4 bases, with 15 bases between. Germline V CDR1 and CDR2: SGHAT, FQDESV (reference sequence). The CDR3 sequence: CASSLFDVSTYNEQFF. CDR3 DNA sequence: TGTGCCAGCAGCTTATTTGATGTGTCGACTTACAATGAGCAGTTCTTC.

Details on this clonotype: A read error is possible here, since a much larger clone lies one base away. This chain uses TRBV6-1 with TRBJ1-2, with D hard to call. The CDR3 is 13 residues long. Deletions cut 8 bases from V and 1 base from J, with 11 bases between. The germline V gene encodes CDR1 MNHNS and CDR2 SASEGT. CDR3 DNA: TGTGCCAGCGGGATAGGGTTTAACTATGGCTACACCTTC. Translated: CASGIGFNYGYTF.

As concerns this clonotype: Compared with germline, one end of the junction differs, possibly owing to a read error. V gene TRBV28 combines with J gene TRBJ2-1; D gene uncertain. The germline V gene has CDR1 MDHEN and CDR2 SYDVKM. The CDR3 totals 15 residues. The CDR3: CASSLGRNSYNEQLF. CDR3 in DNA: TGTGCCAGCAGCTTAGGTCGGAACTCCTACAATGAGCAGCTCTTC. Filled out from reference TRBV28 and TRBJ2-1, the complete variable domain reads DVKVTQSSRYLVKRTGEKVFLECVQDMDHENMFWYRQDPGLGLRLIYFSYDVKMKEKGDIPEGYSVSREKKERFSLILESASTNQTSMYLCASSLGRNSYNEQLFGPGTRLTVL.

Remarks on this clonotype: A much larger clone differs by one base, so this may be a read error. The chain carries TRBV6-6 and TRBJ2-4, with TRBD2 as a possible D gene (5 bases). CDR1 and CDR2 (germline): MNHNY, SVGAGI (reference sequence). This CDR3 comprises 16 residues. DNA for the CDR3: TGTGCCAGCACCGGGGAGTCCACGTTAGCCGAAAACATTCAGTACTTC. It is translated as CASTGESTLAENIQYF.